This T cell receptor (beta chain) was sequenced in a study of Ad26.COV2.S vaccination and SARS-CoV-2 variants. Study-level background: The donor participated in the COV1001 trial, in its Ad26.COV2.S arm. Ad26.COV2.S shots went into the muscle once or twice, 56 days apart.

The CDR3 runs to 13 residues. The V gene lost 3 bases and the J gene lost 5 bases, with 11 bases spanning the gap. Germline V gives CDR1 LNHDA, CDR2 SQIVND (reference sequence). Assay: immunoSEQ multiplex PCR; the TCRdb copy retains only in-frame clones and omits some. The repertoire holds about 280,000 clones, with approximately 87% as singletons. In its sample, this clone was seen many times. Treatment here: about 20 received Ad26.COV2.S at low or high dose, single or two shots; about 5 received placebo; per-sample allocation not given. The study sampled participants on day 63 after the first vaccine or placebo injection.

This TCR came from a person between 18 and 59 years old who received the Ad26.COV2.S COVID-19 vaccine or a placebo. The V and J genes are TRBV19 and TRBJ2-7, with a tentative D call TRBD2 (6 bases). The sample in question was peripheral blood, obtained in a trial of Ad26.COV2.S vaccine versus placebo. CDR3 amino acids: CASSMTRFDEQYF. Written as DNA, the CDR3 is TGTGCCAGTAGTATGACTAGATTCGACGAGCAGTACTTC.